This entry lists 27 T cell receptor beta chains sequenced from one sample in a study of T-cell reconstitution after alpha-beta-depleted transplantation in children listed by TCRdb under 2016. The label giving this sample's treatment or condition can be read as: allogeneic hematopoietic cell transplantation with graft depleted of TCRalphabeta T cells and CD19 B cells. Libraries were made using PCR. Sequencing relied on an Illumina HiSeq 2500. Molecular barcoding was employed in the preparation of TCR libraries, with unique molecular identifiers being used to normalize TCRbeta repertoire quantification. In-frame beta chains were kept once TCRdb had trimmed the public reads at Q25 with fastp and called clones with MiXCR. Identical CDR3 protein sequences are pooled into one entry, listed with their most common genes and DNA. The sample table contains about 120,000 distinct CDR3 sequences; only one count was recorded for under 30% of them. Over 9.5% of the sample goes to the ten largest clones.

The sample consisted of PBMCs, mostly from graft donor cells, taken 180 days after TCRalphabeta/CD19-depleted stem cell transplant. These receptors all stem from a male patient aged 2-15 years who had a stem cell transplant for chronic granulomatous disease, so the T cells may come from the graft donor.

The chain is built from TRBV6-5 and TRBJ2-6; D unresolved. The CDR3 is 14 amino acids. Germline lookup yields CDR1 MNHEY and CDR2 SVGAGI. The V end was cut by 5 bases, the J end by 2 bases, with 7 bases between. CDR3 loop: CASSPQPGANVLTF. The CDR3, as DNA: TGTGCCAGCAGTCCTCAGCCTGGGGCCAACGTCCTGACTTTC.

This clonotype was observed many times. The chain is built from TRBV9 and TRBJ1-5; TRBD1 might be the D (6 bases). V lost 4 bases and J 7 bases, leaving 15 bases between the germline ends. This CDR3 is 14 amino acids long. Germline assignment: CDR1 SGDLS and CDR2 YYNGEE. Written as DNA, the CDR3 is TGTGCCAGCAGCCCCTCAGTGGGGGCGCAGCCCCAGCATTTT. Translated, it gives CASSPSVGAQPQHF.

The chain links TRBV12-3 or TRBV12-4 to TRBJ2-6; weak D call: TRBD1 (6 bases). The CDR3 spans 17 residues. Trimming left V 6 bases short and J 0 bases short, with 15 bases between. CDR3 region: CASRPGRTVSGANVLTF. CDR3 DNA: TGTGCCAGCAGGCCGGGACGGACAGTCTCTGGGGCCAACGTCCTGACTTTC.

This clonotype occurred a few times. This CDR3 reads CASSSTGGANEQYF. CDR3 coding DNA: TGTGCCAGCAGTTCAACAGGGGGGGCGAACGAGCAGTACTTC. The chain couples TRBV7-9 to TRBJ2-7; D is possibly TRBD1 (8 bases). The CDR3 runs 14 residues. The germline V gene encodes CDR1 SEHNR and CDR2 FQNEAQ (reference sequence). Trimming left V 6 bases short and J 5 bases short, with 17 bases between.

This chain links TRBV5-1 with TRBJ2-2; D is perhaps TRBD2 (6 bases). The germline V gene has CDR1 SGHRS and CDR2 YFSETQ. The CDR3 consists of 15 residues. The V end was cut by 0 bases, the J end by 5 bases, with 11 bases between. As DNA, the CDR3 is TGCGCCAGCAGCTTGGCGGGAGAGAGGACCGGGGAGCTGTTTTTT. The encoded protein is CASSLAGERTGELFF.

The rearrangement joins TRBV29-1 to TRBJ2-2; D gene unclear. The CDR3 covers 14 residues. The ends were cut back, 7 bases at V and 2 bases at J, with 14 bases in the middle. Germline V gene data show CDR1 as SQVTM and CDR2 as ANQGSEA. The CDR3 region is CSASVGFNTGELFF. CDR3 coding DNA: TGCAGCGCCTCGGTTGGGTTTAACACCGGGGAGCTGTTTTTT.

The chain couples TRBV12-3 or TRBV12-4 to TRBJ2-1; D is possibly TRBD2 (6 bases). V gave up 9 bases and J gave up 9 bases, with 18 bases separating them. This CDR3 spans 13 amino acids. In nucleotides, the CDR3 is TGTGCCAGTCTGGGGCGGGGACGTGGTGAGCAGTTCTTC. This gives the protein CASLGRGRGEQFF.

In DNA, the CDR3 is TGTGCCAGTCGACTAGGGGGGACATCCGAGCAGTACTTC. Translation: CASRLGGTSEQYF. The chain joins TRBV7-2 to TRBJ2-7, with D tentatively TRBD1 or TRBD2 (6 bases each). This CDR3 has 13 residues. The V end was cut by 9 bases, the J end by 6 bases, with 18 bases between. CDR1 is SGHTA, CDR2 FQGNSA, per germline.

The chain recombines TRBV19 with TRBJ2-7; TRBD1 is a possible D gene (7 bases). This CDR3 has 14 amino acids. V was pared by 6 bases and J by 0 bases, with 12 bases between. Germline V gene data show CDR1 as LNHDA and CDR2 as SQIVND (reference sequence). CDR3 nucleotide sequence: TGTGCCAGTAGACCAGGGGGGAGCTCCTACGAGCAGTACTTC. This sequence encodes CASRPGGSSYEQYF.

The table lists this clonotype with a few counts. J is TRBJ2-3 and V is TRBV11-2; 11 bases are a match to TRBD2. CDR1 and CDR2 (germline): SGHAT, FQNNGV. The CDR3 is 18 residues long. J lost 2 bases, V lost 4 bases, and 11 bases had no gene match. This CDR3 reads CASSWTLAGGPNTDTQYF. The DNA for the CDR3 is TGTGCCAGCAGCTGGACCTTAGCGGGGGGGCCTAACACAGATACGCAGTATTTT.

This clonotype was detected ten times or more. This chain uses TRBV5-1 with TRBJ2-5; TRBD1 agrees at 10 bases. Germline V gene lookup returns CDR1 SGHRS and CDR2 YFSETQ. CDR3 size: 16 residues. Germline trimming cut 3 bases from V and 3 bases from J; bases unmatched to any gene: 8. CDR3 DNA sequence: TGCGCCAGCAGCTGGACGATGGACAGGGGGGAAGAGACCCAGTACTTC. Translating gives CASSWTMDRGEETQYF. The full variable domain, completed using reference TRBV5-1 and TRBJ2-5, is KAGVTQTPRYLIKTRGQQVTLSCSPISGHRSVSWYQQTPGQGLQFLFEYFSETQRNKGNFPGRFSGRQFSNSRSEMNVSTLELGDSALYLCASSWTMDRGEETQYFGPGTRLLVL.

At least ten counts were recorded for this clonotype. Written as DNA, the CDR3 is TGTGCCAGCAGCAAAGGGACTAGCGGGAGGGTCACAGATACGCAGTATTTT. Protein: CASSKGTSGRVTDTQYF. This chain joins TRBV5-6 and TRBJ2-3; 16 nucleotides agree with TRBD2. J was trimmed by 2 bases and V by 4 bases; bases with no gene match: 4. The CDR3 loop spans 17 amino acids. CDR1 SGHDT and CDR2 YYEEEE come from the germline V gene.

For the CDR3, the DNA is TGTGCCAGCAGTTATATGAACGGGGGCGGGAATGAGCAGTTCTTC. Protein product: CASSYMNGGGNEQFF. This chain joins TRBV6-2 or TRBV6-3 and TRBJ2-1; D assignment may be TRBD1 or TRBD2 (6 bases each). The ends were cut back, 3 bases at V and 7 bases at J, with 16 bases in the middle. Germline V gives CDR1 MNHEY, CDR2 SVGEGT. The CDR3 sequence is 15 residues long.

Ten or more counts support this clonotype. This chain uses TRBV18 with TRBJ1-2; a weak D match, TRBD1 (5 bases). Trimming removed 6 bases from V and 2 bases from J, with 16 bases in between. There are 15 residues in the CDR3. In germline, CDR1 is KGHSH, CDR2 LQKENI. The CDR3 here is CASSRRDVENYGYTF. CDR3 in DNA: TGTGCCAGCTCTCGTCGGGACGTAGAGAACTATGGCTACACCTTC.

The rearrangement links TRBV29-1 to TRBJ2-2, with 7 bases lining up with TRBD2. The CDR3 consists of 15 residues. V was pared by 1 base and J by 3 bases, with 5 bases of the junction left unmatched. The germline V gene encodes CDR1 SQVTM and CDR2 ANQGSEA. CDR3 residues: CSVEVGGSYTGELFF. For the CDR3, the DNA is TGCAGCGTTGAAGTGGGCGGGAGTTACACCGGGGAGCTGTTTTTT.

This clonotype was found many times. The CDR3 sequence is CASSFRDEQFF. CDR3 nucleotides: TGTGCCAGCAGTTTCAGGGATGAGCAGTTCTTC. The V call is TRBV12-3 or TRBV12-4, the J call TRBJ2-1; D is possibly TRBD1 (5 bases). This CDR3 contains 11 residues. V was shortened by 3 bases and J by 8 bases, with 5 bases between the two germline ends.

This clonotype was observed many times. This chain uses TRBV20-1 with TRBJ2-1, with TRBD2 identical over 12 bases. The V gene's germline CDR1 is DFQATT and CDR2 SNEGSKA (reference sequence). The CDR3 is 15 residues long. V shed 6 bases, J shed 8 bases, and the junction held 11 bases outside the gene matches. This chain's CDR3 is CSAPTLAGGPDEQFF. The CDR3 region has the DNA TGCAGTGCCCCCACCCTAGCGGGGGGGCCCGATGAGCAGTTCTTC.

At least ten counts were recorded for this clonotype. J is TRBJ2-5 and V is TRBV5-8; maybe TRBD2 (6 bases). V was trimmed by 3 bases and J by 3 bases, leaving 9 bases between them. Germline lookup yields CDR1 SGHTS and CDR2 YDEGEE. The CDR3 is 13 amino acids. CDR3 amino acids: CASSYSGEETQYF. As DNA, the CDR3 is TGTGCCAGCAGCTATAGCGGTGAAGAGACCCAGTACTTC.

The table lists this clonotype with many counts. The chain joins TRBV9 to TRBJ2-1; no clear D. Between the trimmed V and J ends, which lost 0 bases and 2 bases, there was a span of 9 bases. The CDR3 has 15 amino acids. Germline CDR1 SGDLS, CDR2 YYNGEE. CDR3 region: CASSVEIHAYNEQFF. The CDR3 DNA is TGTGCCAGCAGCGTAGAAATCCACGCCTACAATGAGCAGTTCTTC.

The rearrangement joins TRBV12-3 or TRBV12-4 to TRBJ1-1; a possible D gene is TRBD1 (6 bases). The ends were cut back, 6 bases at V and 0 bases at J, with 11 bases in the middle. CDR3 size: 14 residues. As DNA, the CDR3 is TGTGCCAGCAGCCCGCGGACAGTGAACACTGAAGCTTTCTTT. Translating gives CASSPRTVNTEAFF.

This clonotype was found once. The chain couples TRBV11-2 to TRBJ2-5, with D possibly called TRBD1 or TRBD2 (6 bases each). V lost 7 bases, J lost 6 bases, and 12 bases lay in between. The CDR3 loop spans 12 amino acids. Germline V lookup: CDR1 SGHAT, CDR2 FQNNGV. As DNA, the CDR3 is TGTGCCAGCACGGAGGGGGGTCAGACCCAGTACTTC. It specifies CASTEGGQTQYF.

The chain couples TRBV29-1 to TRBJ1-2; tentatively, D is TRBD1 (6 bases). Trimming took 5 bases from V and 0 from J, leaving 7 bases between them. Germline assignment: CDR1 SQVTM and CDR2 ANQGSEA. The CDR3 length is 12 residues. The CDR3: CSVNRANYGYTF. In nucleotides, the CDR3 is TGCAGCGTTAACAGGGCTAACTATGGCTACACCTTC.

The V call is TRBV7-6, the J call TRBJ1-1; 8 nucleotides align to TRBD1. Unmatched junction bases numbered 13, after V lost 3 bases and J lost 4 bases. CDR1 SGHVS and CDR2 FNYEAQ come from the germline V gene. The CDR3 spans 17 residues. The CDR3 DNA reads as TGTGCCAGCAGCTTGTATGTCGGACAGGGAAAGGGCACTGAAGCTTTCTTT. Translation gives CASSLYVGQGKGTEAFF. Full variable domain (remainder filled in from reference TRBV7-6 and TRBJ1-1): GAGVSQSPRYKVTKRGQDVALRCDPISGHVSLYWYRQALGQGPEFLTYFNYEAQQDKSGLPNDRFSAERPEGSISTLTIQRTEQRDSAMYRCASSLYVGQGKGTEAFFGQGTRLTVV.

V is TRBV12-3 or TRBV12-4 and J is TRBJ2-7; the D gene could be TRBD1 or TRBD2 (6 bases each). The length of the CDR3 is 15 residues. V was shortened by 1 base and J by 3 bases, with 13 bases between the two germline ends. The CDR3: CASSLGLGGNYEQYF. CDR3 sequence (DNA): TGTGCCAGCAGTTTAGGGCTCGGGGGCAACTACGAGCAGTACTTC.

The chain employs TRBV12-3 or TRBV12-4 and TRBJ2-1; 9 bases align to TRBD2. This CDR3 comprises 17 residues. The V gene end was trimmed by 5 bases and the J gene end by 5 bases; junction bases not matched to a gene: 13. This CDR3 reads CASSILAGTTPDNEQFF. The CDR3 bases are TGTGCCAGCAGTATCCTAGCGGGAACCACTCCTGACAATGAGCAGTTCTTC.

This clonotype was seen at least ten times. This chain uses TRBV12-3 or TRBV12-4 with TRBJ1-1; no reliable D call. CDR3 size: 13 residues. Trimming pared 2 bases from V and 6 bases from J, leaving 10 bases between. The CDR3 sequence: CASSLPGPAEAFF. CDR3 nucleotide sequence: TGTGCCAGCAGTTTACCGGGCCCCGCTGAAGCTTTCTTT.

The V gene is TRBV7-9, the J gene TRBJ1-1; D is uncertain. CDR1 is SEHNR, CDR2 FQNEAQ, per germline (reference sequence). The CDR3 totals 14 residues. Trimming cost V 5 bases and J 2 bases, with 12 bases left between them. The CDR3 reads CASSNRQVNTEAFF. CDR3 DNA sequence: TGTGCCAGCAGCAACCGACAAGTCAACACTGAAGCTTTCTTT.